The 19 T cell receptor beta chains below were found in one sample sequenced in a study of blood T cell repertoires in COVID-19. The assay was immunoSEQ multiplex PCR, and TCRdb's table has in-frame clones only and misses some. This table has about 190,000 clones, roughly 80% appearing once. The specimen was peripheral blood. These receptors originate from a woman aged 30 to 39 with acute or convalescent COVID-19.

The genes are TRBV7-2 and TRBJ1-4; 7 bases match TRBD1. This CDR3 has 14 amino acids. The J segment lost 4 bases and the V segment lost 5 bases, leaving 4 bases of the junction unmatched. The germline V gene has CDR1 SGHTA and CDR2 FQGNSA. DNA of the CDR3: TGTGCCAGCAGCCCGGGACAGTATAATGAAAAACTGTTTTTT. Amino acids: CASSPGQYNEKLFF.

The gene calls are TRBV5-1 and TRBJ1-1; D possibly corresponds to TRBD1 (5 bases). The V gene's germline CDR1 is SGHRS and CDR2 YFSETQ. V was shortened by 6 bases and J by 2 bases, with 17 bases between the two germline ends. This CDR3 region has 15 residues. CDR3 protein: CASTMIAGANTEAFF. CDR3 coding DNA: TGCGCCAGCACCATGATAGCTGGGGCAAACACTGAAGCTTTCTTT.

The rearrangement uses TRBV5-1 and TRBJ1-1, with 7 bases aligning to TRBD1. The V segment lost 4 bases and the J segment 8 bases; nucleotides outside the gene matches: 14. The CDR3 is made up of 15 amino acids. CDR1 SGHRS and CDR2 YFSETQ come from the germline V gene. CDR3 sequence: CASSLPGQPAGEAFF. CDR3 coding DNA: TGCGCCAGCAGCCTACCGGGACAGCCAGCCGGCGAAGCTTTCTTT.

The chain uses TRBV5-1 and TRBJ2-7, with 11 bases matching TRBD2. Germline values: CDR1 SGHRS, CDR2 YFSETQ. The V segment lost 2 bases and the J segment 2 bases; nucleotides outside the gene matches: 6. The CDR3 extends over 16 amino acids. CDR3 nucleotide sequence: TGCGCCAGCAGCTTCGATTCACTAGCGGGAGCCTACGAGCAGTACTTC. It codes for CASSFDSLAGAYEQYF. The full variable domain, completed using reference TRBV5-1 and TRBJ2-7, is KAGVTQTPRYLIKTRGQQVTLSCSPISGHRSVSWYQQTPGQGLQFLFEYFSETQRNKGNFPGRFSGRQFSNSRSEMNVSTLELGDSALYLCASSFDSLAGAYEQYFGPGTRLTVT.

This chain connects TRBV6-4 to TRBJ2-3; 10 bases line up with TRBD2. After removal of 2 bases from V and 2 bases from J, the junction contained 1 base not matched to a gene. Germline CDR1 and CDR2: MRHNA and SNTAGT. There are 15 residues in the CDR3. The CDR3 reads CASSDSGGATDTQYF. CDR3 sequence (DNA): TGTGCCAGCAGTGACAGCGGGGGGGCCACAGATACGCAGTATTTT.

The chain uses TRBV19 and TRBJ2-7, with unresolved D. Germline lookup yields CDR1 LNHDA and CDR2 SQIVND (reference sequence). V lost 1 base, J lost 2 bases, and 9 bases lay in between. There are 14 residues in the CDR3. The CDR3 region has the DNA TGTGCCAGTAGTATAGGAGACACAGCCTACGAGCAGTACTTC. Translation: CASSIGDTAYEQYF.

V gene TRBV19 combines with J gene TRBJ1-2; D remains ambiguous. Germline CDR1 reads LNHDA; CDR2 reads SQIVND (reference sequence). The V gene lost 10 bases and the J gene lost 1 base, with 10 bases spanning the gap. CDR3 length: 12 residues. Here the CDR3 reads CATSRNNYGYTF. CDR3 coding DNA: TGTGCCACCTCCAGGAATAACTATGGCTACACCTTC.

The DNA of the CDR3 is TGTGCCAGCAGTTCCCGACAGATTGGCTACACCTTC. Amino acid sequence: CASSSRQIGYTF. This chain uses TRBV28 with TRBJ1-2, with D maybe TRBD1 (5 bases). The germline gives CDR1 MDHEN, CDR2 SYDVKM. V lost 4 bases, J lost 7 bases, and 10 bases lay in between. This CDR3 spans 12 amino acids.

The J gene is TRBJ2-2, the V gene TRBV5-4; 10 bases line up with TRBD1. With V trimmed by 4 bases and J by 8 bases, 8 bases remained unmatched. CDR3 size: 15 residues. Germline loops: CDR1 SGHNT, CDR2 YYREEE (reference sequence). The CDR3 DNA is TGTGCCAGCAGCAAGGACAGGGGGAGAATAGGGGAGCTGTTTTTT. This sequence encodes CASSKDRGRIGELFF.

The chain joins TRBV9 to TRBJ1-2; no reliable D call. Germline assignment: CDR1 SGDLS and CDR2 YYNGEE. V lost 4 bases and J 6 bases, leaving 19 bases between the germline ends. The CDR3 consists of 15 residues. The CDR3 reads CASSREGFPIDGYTF. The CDR3, as DNA: TGTGCCAGCAGCCGGGAGGGATTCCCAATTGATGGCTACACCTTC.

V and J are TRBV5-4 and TRBJ2-5; 9 bases fit TRBD2. With V trimmed by 0 bases and J by 7 bases, 7 bases remained unmatched. CDR1 is SGHNT, CDR2 YYREEE, per germline (reference sequence). CDR3 length equals 15 residues. DNA of the CDR3: TGTGCCAGCAGCTTGGGACTAGCGGAAACTTCGACCCAGTACTTC. Translating it yields CASSLGLAETSTQYF.

The V call is TRBV19, the J call TRBJ2-5, with D tentatively TRBD2 (7 bases). The CDR3 length is 13 residues. CDR1 is LNHDA and CDR2 is SQIVND in the germline V gene (reference sequence). Trimming pared 3 bases from V and 5 bases from J, leaving 10 bases between. In nucleotides, the CDR3 is TGTGCCAGTAGTATGGGGGGGCTGGAGACCCAGTACTTC. It codes for CASSMGGLETQYF.

V and J are TRBV14 and TRBJ2-5; TRBD1 aligns across 7 bases. The CDR3 runs to 14 residues. Germline V gives CDR1 SGHDN, CDR2 FVKESK. V trimming: 2 bases; J trimming: 5 bases; junction bases outside the gene matches: 5. CDR3 DNA sequence: TGTGCCAGCAGCCAACCAGGGGGTCGTGAGACCCAGTACTTC. Translation: CASSQPGGRETQYF.

This chain links TRBV5-4 with TRBJ1-1; D is undetermined. Germline CDR1 reads SGHNT; CDR2 reads YYREEE (reference sequence). This CDR3 region has 14 residues. Trimming took off 0 bases at V and 6 bases at J, with 12 bases between the two ends. The CDR3 here is CASSLGSGTAEAFF. The CDR3 DNA reads TGTGCCAGCAGCTTGGGATCGGGAACAGCTGAAGCTTTCTTT. Filled out from reference TRBV5-4 and TRBJ1-1, the complete variable domain reads ETGVTQSPTHLIKTRGQQVTLRCSSQSGHNTVSWYQQALGQGPQFIFQYYREEENGRGNFPPRFSGLQFPNYSSELNVNALELDDSALYLCASSLGSGTAEAFFGQGTRLTVV.

J is TRBJ2-1 and V is TRBV5-1, with TRBD2 as a possible D gene (6 bases). This CDR3 spans 15 amino acids. The germline V gene has CDR1 SGHRS and CDR2 YFSETQ. V lost 4 bases, J lost 0 bases, and 11 bases lay in between. Here the CDR3 reads CASSTPSDSYNEQFF. In DNA, the CDR3 is TGCGCCAGCAGCACTCCTAGCGACTCCTACAATGAGCAGTTCTTC.

The chain employs TRBV27 and TRBJ2-7, with 7 bases fitting TRBD2. J gave up 3 bases and V 3 bases, and 8 bases lay outside the gene matches. This CDR3 spans 15 amino acids. Germline-derived CDR1 and CDR2 are MNHEY and SMNVEV (reference sequence). The CDR3 here is CASSFSSGWGYEQYF. The CDR3, as DNA: TGTGCCAGCAGTTTCTCTAGCGGTTGGGGCTACGAGCAGTACTTC.

The rearrangement joins TRBV2 to TRBJ2-5, with D possibly TRBD1 on 5 matching bases. V was clipped by 7 bases and J by 5 bases, with 8 bases between them. Germline V lookup: CDR1 SNHLY, CDR2 FYNNEI. This CDR3 spans 11 amino acids. The CDR3 nucleotides are TGTGCCAGCAATGGGGCTGAGACCCAGTACTTC. Encoded protein: CASNGAETQYF. Using reference TRBV2 and TRBJ2-5 for the parts outside the CDR3, the full variable domain is EPEVTQTPSHQVTQMGQEVILRCVPISNHLYFYWYRQILGQKVEFLVSFYNNEISEKSEIFDDQFSVERPDGSNFTLKIRSTKLEDSAMYFCASNGAETQYFGPGTRLLVL.

The chain has TRBV2 and TRBJ1-2; tentative D call: TRBD1 (5 bases). The CDR3 contains 15 residues. Deletions cut 6 bases from V and 4 bases from J, with 18 bases between. The V gene's germline CDR1 is SNHLY and CDR2 FYNNEI. CDR3 protein: CASRAGLQQLYGYTF. For the CDR3, the DNA is TGTGCCAGCAGGGCGGGACTACAGCAGCTCTATGGCTACACCTTC.

This sequence joins TRBV21-1 and TRBJ1-3; the table names TRBD1, a call not compared with the DNA. TRBV21-1 is marked as a pseudogene. The CDR3 runs 18 residues. The CDR3 loop reads CASSTLPTDRGSGNTIYF. CDR3 coding DNA: TGTGCCAGCAGTACACTCCCTACAGACAGGGGCTCTGGAAACACCATATATTTT.